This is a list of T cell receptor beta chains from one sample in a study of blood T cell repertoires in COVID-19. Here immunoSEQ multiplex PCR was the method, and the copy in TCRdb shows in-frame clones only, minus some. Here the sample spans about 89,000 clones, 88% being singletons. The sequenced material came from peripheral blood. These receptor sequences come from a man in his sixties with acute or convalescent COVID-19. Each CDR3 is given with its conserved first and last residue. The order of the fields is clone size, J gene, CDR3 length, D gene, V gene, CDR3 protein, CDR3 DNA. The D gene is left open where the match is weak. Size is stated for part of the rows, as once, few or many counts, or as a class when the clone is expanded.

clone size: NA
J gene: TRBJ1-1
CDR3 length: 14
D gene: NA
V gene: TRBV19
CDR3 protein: CASSIGKVNTEAFF
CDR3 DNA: TGTGCCAGTAGTATCGGGAAAGTGAACACTGAAGCTTTCTTT

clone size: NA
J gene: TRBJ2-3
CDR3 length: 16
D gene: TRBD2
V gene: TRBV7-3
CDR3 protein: CASSPLAGVDADTQYF
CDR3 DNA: TGTGCCAGCAGCCCTCTAGCGGGAGTCGATGCAGATACGCAGTATTTT

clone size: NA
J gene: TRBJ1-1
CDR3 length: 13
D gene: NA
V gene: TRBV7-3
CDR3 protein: CASSQGGNTEAFF
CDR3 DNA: TGTGCCAGCAGCCAAGGGGGGAACACTGAAGCTTTCTTT

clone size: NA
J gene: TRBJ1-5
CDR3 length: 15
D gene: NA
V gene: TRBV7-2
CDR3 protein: CASRLGQQFNQPQHF
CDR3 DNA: TGTGCCAGCAGATTGGGGCAGCAATTCAATCAGCCCCAGCATTTT

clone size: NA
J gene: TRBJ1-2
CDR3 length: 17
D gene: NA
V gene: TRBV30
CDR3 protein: CAWSAPRGSGGNYGYTF
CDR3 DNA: TGTGCCTGGAGTGCCCCCAGGGGTTCGGGGGGAAACTATGGCTACACCTTC

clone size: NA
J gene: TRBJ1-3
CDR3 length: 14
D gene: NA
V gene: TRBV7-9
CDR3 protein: CASSWGLSGNTIYF
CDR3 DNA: TGTGCCAGCAGCTGGGGCCTCTCTGGAAACACCATATATTTT

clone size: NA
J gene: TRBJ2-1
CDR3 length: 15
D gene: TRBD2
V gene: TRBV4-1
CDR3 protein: CASSISGSSYNEQFF
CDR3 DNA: TGCGCCAGCAGCATAAGCGGGAGCTCCTACAATGAGCAGTTCTTC

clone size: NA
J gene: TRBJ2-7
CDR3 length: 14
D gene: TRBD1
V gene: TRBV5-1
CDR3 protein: CASSKGQGSYEQYF
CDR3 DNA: TGCGCCAGCAGCAAGGGACAGGGTTCCTACGAGCAGTACTTC

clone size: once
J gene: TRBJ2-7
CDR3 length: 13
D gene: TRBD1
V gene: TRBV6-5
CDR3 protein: CASSYTGDHEQYF
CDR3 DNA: TGTGCCAGCAGTTACACAGGGGACCACGAGCAGTACTTC

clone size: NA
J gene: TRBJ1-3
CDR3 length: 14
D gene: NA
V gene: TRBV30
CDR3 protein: CAWTGGRAGNTIYF
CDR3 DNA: TGTGCCTGGACGGGGGGGCGAGCTGGAAACACCATATATTTT

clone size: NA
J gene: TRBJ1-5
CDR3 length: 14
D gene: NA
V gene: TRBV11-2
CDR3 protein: CASSLGGSPQPQHF
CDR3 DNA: TGTGCCAGCAGCTTGGGAGGGTCCCCTCAGCCCCAGCATTTT

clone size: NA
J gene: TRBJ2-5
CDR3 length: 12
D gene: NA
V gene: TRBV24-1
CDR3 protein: CATSDLSRAQYF
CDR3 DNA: TGTGCCACCAGTGATCTTTCGAGGGCCCAGTACTTC

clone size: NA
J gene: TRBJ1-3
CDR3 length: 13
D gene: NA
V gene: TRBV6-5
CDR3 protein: CASTDFGRDTIYF
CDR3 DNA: TGTGCCAGCACCGACTTTGGGAGGGACACCATATATTTT

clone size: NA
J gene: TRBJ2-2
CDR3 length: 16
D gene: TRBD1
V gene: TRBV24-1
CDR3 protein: CATSDLHDRDTGELFF
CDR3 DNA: TGTGCCACCAGTGATTTACATGACAGGGACACCGGGGAGCTGTTTTTT

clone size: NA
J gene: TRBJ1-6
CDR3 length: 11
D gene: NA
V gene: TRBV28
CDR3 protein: CASSYQVLLHF
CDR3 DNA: TGTGCCAGCAGTTACCAGGTCCTCCTCCACTTT

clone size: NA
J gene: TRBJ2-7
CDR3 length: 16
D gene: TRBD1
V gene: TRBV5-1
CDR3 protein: CASSLELRDRGGEQYF
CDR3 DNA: TGCGCCAGCAGCTTGGAACTTAGGGACAGGGGTGGCGAGCAGTACTTC

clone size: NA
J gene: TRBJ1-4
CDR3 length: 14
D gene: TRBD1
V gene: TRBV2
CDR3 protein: CASRVQGANEKLFF
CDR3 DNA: TGTGCCAGCAGAGTACAGGGGGCTAATGAAAAACTGTTTTTT

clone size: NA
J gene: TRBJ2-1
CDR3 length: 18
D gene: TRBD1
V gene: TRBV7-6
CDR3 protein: CASSLRGTGGYSYNEQFF
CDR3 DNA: TGTGCCAGCAGCTTAAGGGGGACAGGGGGTTACTCCTACAATGAGCAGTTCTTC

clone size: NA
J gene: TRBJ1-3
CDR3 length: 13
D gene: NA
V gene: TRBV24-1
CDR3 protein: CATGGISGNTIYF
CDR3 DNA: TGTGCCACCGGCGGGATCTCTGGAAACACCATATATTTT

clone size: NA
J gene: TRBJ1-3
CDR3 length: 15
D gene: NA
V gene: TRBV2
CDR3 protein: CASSLTGTSGNTIYF
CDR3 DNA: TGTGCCAGCAGTCTTACAGGGACCTCTGGAAACACCATATATTTT

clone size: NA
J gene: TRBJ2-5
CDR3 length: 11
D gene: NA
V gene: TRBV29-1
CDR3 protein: CSVREQETQYF
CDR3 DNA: TGCAGCGTTAGGGAGCAAGAGACCCAGTACTTC

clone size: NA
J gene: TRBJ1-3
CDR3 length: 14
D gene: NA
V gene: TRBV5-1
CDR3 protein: CASSAGTFRNTIYF
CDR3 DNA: TGCGCCAGCAGCGCCGGGACATTTAGAAACACCATATATTTT

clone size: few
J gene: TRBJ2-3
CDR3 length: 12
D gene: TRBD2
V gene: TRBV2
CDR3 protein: CASSRLADTQYF
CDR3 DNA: TGTGCCAGCAGTAGACTAGCGGATACGCAGTATTTT

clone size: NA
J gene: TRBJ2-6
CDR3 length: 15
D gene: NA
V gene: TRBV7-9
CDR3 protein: CASSFQGSGANVLTF
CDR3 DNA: TGTGCCAGCAGTTTTCAGGGCTCTGGGGCCAACGTCCTGACTTTC

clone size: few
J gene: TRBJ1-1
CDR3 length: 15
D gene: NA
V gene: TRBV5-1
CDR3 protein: CASSLVSGLGSRAFF
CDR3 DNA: TGCGCCAGCAGCTTGGTGTCGGGGTTAGGTTCACGAGCTTTCTTT

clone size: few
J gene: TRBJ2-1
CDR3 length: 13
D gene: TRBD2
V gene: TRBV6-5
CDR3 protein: CASRRERREEQFF
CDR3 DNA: TGTGCCAGCAGACGGGAGAGGCGGGAGGAGCAGTTCTTC

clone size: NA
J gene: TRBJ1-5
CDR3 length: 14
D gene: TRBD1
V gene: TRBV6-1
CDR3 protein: CASSDLDRDQPQHF
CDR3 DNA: TGTGCCAGCAGTGATTTGGACAGGGACCAGCCCCAGCATTTT

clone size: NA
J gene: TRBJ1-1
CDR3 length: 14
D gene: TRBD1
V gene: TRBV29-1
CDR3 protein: CSVAPDRGYTEAFF
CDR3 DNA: TGCAGCGTTGCTCCTGACAGGGGTTACACTGAAGCTTTCTTT

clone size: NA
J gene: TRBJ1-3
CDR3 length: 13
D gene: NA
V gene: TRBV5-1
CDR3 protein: CASSLQSGNTIYF
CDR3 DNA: TGCGCCAGCAGCTTACAATCAGGAAACACCATATATTTT

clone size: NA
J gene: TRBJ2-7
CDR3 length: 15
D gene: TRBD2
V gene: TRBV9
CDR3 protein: CASSVGSGGAYEQYF
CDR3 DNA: TGTGCCAGCAGCGTGGGTAGCGGGGGGGCCTACGAGCAGTACTTC

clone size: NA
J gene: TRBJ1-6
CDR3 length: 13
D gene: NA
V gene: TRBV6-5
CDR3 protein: CASRAPGYSPLHF
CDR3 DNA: TGTGCCAGCAGGGCCCCGGGATATTCACCCCTCCACTTT

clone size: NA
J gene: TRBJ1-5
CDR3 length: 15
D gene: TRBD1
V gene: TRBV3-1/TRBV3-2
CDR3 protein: CASSQTGGRNQPQHF
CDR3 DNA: TGTGCCAGCAGCCAGACAGGGGGGCGCAATCAGCCCCAGCATTTT

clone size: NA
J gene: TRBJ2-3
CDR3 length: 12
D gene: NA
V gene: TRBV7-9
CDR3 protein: CASSPSTDTQYF
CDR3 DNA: TGTGCCAGCAGCCCGAGCACAGATACGCAGTATTTT

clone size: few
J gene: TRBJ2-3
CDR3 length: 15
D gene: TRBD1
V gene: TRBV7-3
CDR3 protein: CASSLDRGLTDTQYF
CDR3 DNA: TGTGCCAGCAGCTTAGACAGGGGGCTGACAGATACGCAGTATTTT

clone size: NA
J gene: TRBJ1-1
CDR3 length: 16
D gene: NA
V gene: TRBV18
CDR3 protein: CASSLNSGEPDTEAFF
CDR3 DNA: TGTGCCAGCTCACTTAATTCTGGAGAACCGGACACTGAAGCTTTCTTT

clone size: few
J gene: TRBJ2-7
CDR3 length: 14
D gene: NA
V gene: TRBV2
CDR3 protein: CASITGMGSYEQYF
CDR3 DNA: TGTGCCAGCATAACAGGCATGGGATCCTACGAGCAGTACTTC

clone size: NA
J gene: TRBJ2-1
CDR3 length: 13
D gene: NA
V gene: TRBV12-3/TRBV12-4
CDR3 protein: CASSFGLYHEQFF
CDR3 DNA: TGTGCCAGCAGTTTCGGACTTTACCATGAGCAGTTCTTC

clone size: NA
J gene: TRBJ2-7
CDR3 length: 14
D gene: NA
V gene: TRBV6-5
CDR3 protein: CASSPRDINYEQYF
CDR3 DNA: TGTGCCAGCAGTCCCCGGGACATCAACTACGAGCAGTACTTC

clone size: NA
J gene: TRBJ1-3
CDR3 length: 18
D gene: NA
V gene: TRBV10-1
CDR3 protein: CASSEDRTGLRFGNTIYF
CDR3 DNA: TGCGCCAGCAGTGAGGACCGGACTGGCCTGCGGTTCGGAAACACCATATATTTT

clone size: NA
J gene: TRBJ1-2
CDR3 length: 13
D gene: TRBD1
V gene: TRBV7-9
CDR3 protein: CASSPTGGWGYTF
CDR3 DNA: TGTGCCAGCAGCCCTACAGGGGGCTGGGGCTACACCTTC

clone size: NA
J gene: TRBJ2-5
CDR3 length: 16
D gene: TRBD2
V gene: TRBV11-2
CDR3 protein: CASSHPPAGRRETQYF
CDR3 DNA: TGTGCCAGCAGCCATCCCCCAGCGGGGCGGCGAGAGACCCAGTACTTC

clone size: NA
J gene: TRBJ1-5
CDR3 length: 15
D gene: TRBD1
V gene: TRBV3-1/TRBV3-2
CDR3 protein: CASSPRGRFNQPQHF
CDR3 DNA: TGTGCCAGCAGCCCCAGGGGGAGGTTCAATCAGCCCCAGCATTTT

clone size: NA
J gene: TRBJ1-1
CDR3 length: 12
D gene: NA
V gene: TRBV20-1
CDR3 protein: CSASIHSTEAFF
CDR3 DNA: TGCAGTGCTAGTATACACAGCACTGAAGCTTTCTTT

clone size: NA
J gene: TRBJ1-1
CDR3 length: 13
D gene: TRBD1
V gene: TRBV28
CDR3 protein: CASPDRVIAEAFF
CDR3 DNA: TGTGCCAGCCCGGACAGGGTGATCGCTGAAGCTTTCTTT

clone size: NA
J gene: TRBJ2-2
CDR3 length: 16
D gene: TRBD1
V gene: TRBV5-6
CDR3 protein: CASSARDRGITGELFF
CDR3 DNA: TGTGCCAGCAGCGCTCGGGACAGGGGTATCACCGGGGAGCTGTTTTTT

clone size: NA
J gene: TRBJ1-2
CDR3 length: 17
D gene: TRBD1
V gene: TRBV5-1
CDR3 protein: CASSSNVGQGANYGYTF
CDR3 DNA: TGCGCCAGCAGCTCCAATGTGGGACAGGGGGCGAACTATGGCTACACCTTC

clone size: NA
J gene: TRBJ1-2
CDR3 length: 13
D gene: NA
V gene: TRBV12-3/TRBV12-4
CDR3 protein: CASSLFSSYGYTF
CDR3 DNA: TGTGCCAGCAGTTTATTCTCTTCCTATGGCTACACCTTC

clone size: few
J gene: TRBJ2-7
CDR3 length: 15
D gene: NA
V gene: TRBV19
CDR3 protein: CASSATGDSFYEQYF
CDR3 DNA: TGTGCCAGTAGTGCTACAGGGGACTCCTTCTACGAGCAGTACTTC

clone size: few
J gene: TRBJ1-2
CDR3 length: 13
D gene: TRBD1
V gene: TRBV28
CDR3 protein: CATRGQGNDGYTF
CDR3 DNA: TGTGCCACTCGGGGACAGGGCAACGATGGCTACACCTTC

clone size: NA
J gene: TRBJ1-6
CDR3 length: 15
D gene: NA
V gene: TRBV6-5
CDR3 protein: CASHNLGGGNSPLHF
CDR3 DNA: TGTGCCAGCCACAATCTGGGGGGGGGTAATTCACCCCTCCACTTT

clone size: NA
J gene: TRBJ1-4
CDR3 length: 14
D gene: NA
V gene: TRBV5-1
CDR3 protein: CASSSTGTNEKLFF
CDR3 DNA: TGCGCCAGCAGCTCGACAGGAACTAATGAAAAACTGTTTTTT

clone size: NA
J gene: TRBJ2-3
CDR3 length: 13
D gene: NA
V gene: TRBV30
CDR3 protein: CACVKTDTDTQYF
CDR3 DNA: TGTGCCTGCGTGAAGACAGACACAGATACGCAGTATTTT

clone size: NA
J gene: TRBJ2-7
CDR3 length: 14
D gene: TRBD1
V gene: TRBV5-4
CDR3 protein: CASSSARGRYEQYF
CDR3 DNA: TGTGCCAGCAGCTCGGCCAGGGGGCGGTACGAGCAGTACTTC

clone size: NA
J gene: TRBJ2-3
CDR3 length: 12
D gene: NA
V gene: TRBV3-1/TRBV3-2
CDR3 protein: CASSQVADTQYF
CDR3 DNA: TGTGCCAGCAGCCAAGTAGCAGATACGCAGTATTTT

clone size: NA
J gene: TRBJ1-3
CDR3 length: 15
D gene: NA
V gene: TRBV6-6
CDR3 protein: CASSLPRGGGNTIYF
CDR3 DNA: TGTGCCAGCAGCCTTCCCCGGGGGGGTGGAAACACCATATATTTT

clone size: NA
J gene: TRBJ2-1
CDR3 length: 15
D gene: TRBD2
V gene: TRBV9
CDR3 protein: CASSGLAGGDNEQFF
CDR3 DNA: TGTGCCAGCAGCGGACTAGCGGGGGGCGACAATGAGCAGTTCTTC

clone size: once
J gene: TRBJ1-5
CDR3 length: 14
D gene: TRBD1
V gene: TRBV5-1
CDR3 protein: CASSRTGPNQPQHF
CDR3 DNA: TGCGCCAGCAGCCGGACAGGGCCCAATCAGCCCCAGCATTTT

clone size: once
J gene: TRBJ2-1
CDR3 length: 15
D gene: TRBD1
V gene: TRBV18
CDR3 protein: CASSPTRQGYHEQFF
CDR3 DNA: TGTGCCAGCTCACCCACCCGACAGGGGTACCATGAGCAGTTCTTC

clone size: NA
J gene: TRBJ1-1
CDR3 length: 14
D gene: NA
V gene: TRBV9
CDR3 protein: CASSSDVRRTEAFF
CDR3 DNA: TGTGCCAGCAGCTCTGACGTAAGGAGGACTGAAGCTTTCTTT